This TCR beta chain was sequenced in a study of blood T cell repertoires in COVID-19. For the study at large: Nucleic acid was either cDNA or gDNA, and it came from T cells, B-cell-depleted T cells, or PBMCs.

Authors' data handling: Reference gene primer amplification gave estimated nucleated cell counts. Sequencing was performed with immunoSEQ multiplex PCR; in TCRdb, only in-frame clones are kept and a portion is missing. V and J calls and clone size come straight from that table; D and trimming were deduced from the DNA. Here the sample spans some 300,000 clones, around 90% being singletons. Seattle's cohort entered during active infection and was followed longitudinally. V gave up 2 bases and J gave up 0 bases, with 13 bases separating them. From germline, CDR1 is SQVTM and CDR2 ANQGSEA. The CDR3 runs to 16 residues.

The sample taken for sequencing was peripheral blood. The TCR sequence derives from a woman between 50 and 59 years old with COVID-19, enrolled during active disease. V and J are TRBV29-1 and TRBJ1-4; D is perhaps TRBD1 (5 bases). Here the CDR3 DNA reads TGCAGCGTTGAAATGCAGGGAGGGACAACTAATGAAAAACTGTTTTTT. Encoded protein: CSVEMQGGTTNEKLFF.